Listed below are T cell receptor beta chains from one sample, sequenced in a study of graft-versus-host responses after intestinal transplantation. No antigen has been identified for these receptors. The protocol was immunoSEQ multiplex PCR, while the TCRdb copy is restricted to in-frame clones and leaves out a portion. Of tens of thousands of clones listed, 80% to 90% are singletons. The sample consisted of unstimulated CD8+ T cells sorted from spleen or lymph node cells, taken before intestinal transplant. These receptors were obtained from a human donor who received an intestinal transplant. Each CDR3 is given with its conserved first and last residue. The D gene is left open where the match is weak. Rows may omit the clone size; those that give it use once, few, many or a size class.

>TRBV5-3|once|NA|TRBJ1-4
TGTGCCAGAAGCCCCCTAGGGGGGGTCAAAGAAAAACTGTTTTTT
CARSPLGGVKEKLFF
>TRBV6-1|NA|TRBD1|TRBJ2-3
TGTGCCAGCAGTGATTCCCGGACAGGTCTGAAAGATACGCAGTATTTT
CASSDSRTGLKDTQYF
>TRBV15|NA|NA|TRBJ1-1
TGTGCCACCAGCCAGTTGAACACTGAAGCTTTCTTT
CATSQLNTEAFF
>TRBV30|NA|NA|TRBJ2-7
TGTGCCTGGGCCCCCAGGGGTGCATTCGGGTACGAGCAGTACTTC
CAWAPRGAFGYEQYF
>TRBV6-5|NA|NA|TRBJ1-1
TGTGCCAGCAGTCCTACCTCCGACAGTCCCGCTTTCTTT
CASSPTSDSPAFF
>TRBV7-9|NA|TRBD2|TRBJ2-3
TGTGCCAGCAGCTTAAAGCGGGGTTTTAGCACAGATACGCAGTATTTT
CASSLKRGFSTDTQYF
>TRBV4-1|NA|TRBD1|TRBJ2-2
TGCGCCAGCAGCCGGGACCTGGGACAGGGCGGCGCCGGGGAGCTGTTTTTT
CASSRDLGQGGAGELFF
>TRBV10-1|few|TRBD1|TRBJ1-2
TGCGCCAACTCGACAGGGTGGGGCTACACCTTC
CANSTGWGYTF
>TRBV7-9|NA|NA|TRBJ1-1
TGTGCCAGCAGCTTAGCGCGGGACTACACTGAAGCTTTCTTT
CASSLARDYTEAFF
>TRBV27|NA|NA|TRBJ2-1
TGTGCCAGCAGTTTAGGAGGGAATGAGCAGTTCTTC
CASSLGGNEQFF
>TRBV5-1|NA|NA|TRBJ2-6
TGCGCCAGCAGCTTGGACGGCTCTGGGGCCAACGTCCTGACTTTC
CASSLDGSGANVLTF
>TRBV6-6|NA|NA|TRBJ2-7
TGTGCCAGCAGTTACTTCAGGGGAGAGTACGAGCAGTACTTC
CASSYFRGEYEQYF
>TRBV6-5|once|NA|TRBJ1-1
TGTGCCAGCACCCAAGCATCCTATATGAACACTGAAGCTTTCTTT
CASTQASYMNTEAFF
>TRBV4-1|NA|NA|TRBJ2-1
TGCGCCAGCAGCCAACGGGGTAATGAGCAGTTCTTC
CASSQRGNEQFF
>TRBV2|NA|NA|TRBJ2-7
TGTGCCAGCACTCCCTTGTGGCCCTCCTACGAGCAGTACTTC
CASTPLWPSYEQYF
>TRBV28|NA|NA|TRBJ1-2
TGTGCCAGCAGTTTAGCCAGGACAAGACTCTATGGCTACACCTTC
CASSLARTRLYGYTF
>TRBV27|NA|NA|TRBJ2-7
TGTGCCAGCAGTCCACAGGACGGGTACGAGCAGTACTTC
CASSPQDGYEQYF
>TRBV11-1|NA|NA|TRBJ2-7
TGTGCCAGCAGCTTCTCAGGGTTCGCCCCCTACGAGCAGTACTTC
CASSFSGFAPYEQYF
>TRBV6-1|once|TRBD1|TRBJ1-1
TGTGCCAGCAGTGAACACAGGGGAGGGAACACTGAAGCTTTCTTT
CASSEHRGGNTEAFF
>TRBV6-1|NA|TRBD1|TRBJ2-7
TGTGCCAGCAGTGAGGGGACAGGGGGGGGGTCCTACGAGCAGTACTTC
CASSEGTGGGSYEQYF
>TRBV5-1|NA|NA|TRBJ2-6
TGCGCCAGCAGGGCAGGGTTGGGGGCCAACGTCCTGACTTTC
CASRAGLGANVLTF
>TRBV28|NA|NA|TRBJ2-5
TGTGCCAGCAAGTTGCGCGGTATCCAAGAGACCCAGTACTTC
CASKLRGIQETQYF
>TRBV5-6|NA|NA|TRBJ2-7
TGTGCCAGCAGCTTGTTTCTAGCGCCCTACGAGCAGTACTTC
CASSLFLAPYEQYF
>TRBV30|NA|NA|TRBJ1-4
TGTGCCTCCGGGGGAGAGGAGGGGAATGAAAAACTGTTTTTT
CASGGEEGNEKLFF
>TRBV27|once|TRBD1|TRBJ2-1
TGTGCCAGCAGTTTAAGGGACAGGGGGAATGAGCAGTTCTTC
CASSLRDRGNEQFF
>TRBV2|NA|NA|TRBJ2-7
TGTGCCAGCAGTTACAGGGACATTACCGGGCAGTACTTC
CASSYRDITGQYF
>TRBV4-2|NA|NA|TRBJ2-2
TGTGCCAGCAGGGCGTCCGGGAGACACACCGGGGAGCTGTTTTTT
CASRASGRHTGELFF
>TRBV28|NA|NA|TRBJ2-7
TGTGCCAGCAGAGGCTGGCGGGACTCCTACGAGCAGTACTTC
CASRGWRDSYEQYF
>TRBV10-2|NA|TRBD1|TRBJ1-1
TGCGCCAGCAGTGAGTCTGGACAGGAGCGCGAAGCTTTCTTT
CASSESGQEREAFF
>TRBV27|once|NA|TRBJ2-7
TGTGCCAGCAGTTTATCGGCAGGGGCCCCCTACGAGCAGTACTTC
CASSLSAGAPYEQYF
>TRBV6-4|NA|NA|TRBJ2-2
TGTGCCAGCAGTGAGGGACTTCATACCGGGGAGCTGTTTTTT
CASSEGLHTGELFF
>TRBV28|NA|NA|TRBJ1-6
TGTGCCAGCAGGGGGCCTAACCCAACCCGGGATTCACCCCTCCACTTT
CASRGPNPTRDSPLHF
>TRBV7-6|NA|TRBD1|TRBJ2-6
TGTGCCAGCAGCTTAGATCCCGACAGGGTTGGGGCCAACGTCCTGACTTTC
CASSLDPDRVGANVLTF
>TRBV10-3|once|TRBD1|TRBJ2-7
TGTGCCATCAGCCGGGACAGGGGACCCTACGAGCAGTACTTC
CAISRDRGPYEQYF
>TRBV6-1|NA|TRBD2|TRBJ2-1
TGTGCCAGCACCCTAGCGGGGGGAAATGAGCAGTTCTTC
CASTLAGGNEQFF
>TRBV7-6|NA|NA|TRBJ2-1
TGTGCCAGCAGCCTCCAAGTCGGGGGTGAGCAGTTCTTC
CASSLQVGGEQFF
>TRBV2|once|TRBD2|TRBJ2-7
TGTGCCAGCGGTTCCGGAAGTGGAGCGGGGGGGCTTGAGCAGTACTTC
CASGSGSGAGGLEQYF
>TRBV6-1|NA|NA|TRBJ1-5
TGTGCCAGCAGAACCCGACAATATAGCAATCAGCCCCAGCATTTT
CASRTRQYSNQPQHF
>TRBV5-1|NA|NA|TRBJ1-3
TGCGCCAGCAGCTTGTGGGGCGGAAACACCATATATTTT
CASSLWGGNTIYF
>TRBV2|NA|TRBD2|TRBJ2-1
TGTGCCAGCAGCGCAGCGGGAAGCTCCTACAATGAGCAGTTCTTC
CASSAAGSSYNEQFF
>TRBV1|NA|NA|TRBJ2-6
TGCACCAGCAGTCAAACGCGTTTGTGCACTCGGGCCAACGTCCTGACTTTC
CTSSQTRLCTRANVLTF
>TRBV28|NA|TRBD2|TRBJ2-7
TGTGCCAGCAGTTTCTTCCCGGGGAGAGCGGGAAGGTACGAGCAGTACTTC
CASSFFPGRAGRYEQYF
>TRBV9|NA|TRBD2|TRBJ2-1
TGTGCCAGCAGCCCAGGACTAGCGGGAGAGGGAAATGAGCAGTTCTTC
CASSPGLAGEGNEQFF
>TRBV5-8|NA|NA|TRBJ1-1
TGTGCCCCCCCCTTACAGGATACTAACACTGAAGCTTTCTTT
CAPPLQDTNTEAFF
>TRBV5-4|NA|TRBD1|TRBJ2-3
TGTGCCAGCAGCTTGGACCCACAGGGGGTAGATACGCAGTATTTT
CASSLDPQGVDTQYF
>TRBV6-1|once|TRBD1|TRBJ2-1
TGTGCCAGCAGTGTCAGAAACACAGGGGTCAATGAGCAGTTCTTC
CASSVRNTGVNEQFF
>TRBV20-1|NA|NA|TRBJ2-7
TGCAGTGCTAGCGGGGACGAGCAGTACTTC
CSASGDEQYF
>TRBV7-2|NA|NA|TRBJ1-2
TGTGCCAGCAGCCCAGGGTGGGATGGCTACACCTTC
CASSPGWDGYTF
>TRBV30|NA|TRBD1|TRBJ1-2
TGTGCCTGGAGTACCGACCGGACAGGCTTCGTCTATGGCTACACCTTC
CAWSTDRTGFVYGYTF
>TRBV29-1|NA|NA|TRBJ2-7
TGCAGCGCATCGGGGGGCGCCTCCTACGAGCAGTACTTC
CSASGGASYEQYF